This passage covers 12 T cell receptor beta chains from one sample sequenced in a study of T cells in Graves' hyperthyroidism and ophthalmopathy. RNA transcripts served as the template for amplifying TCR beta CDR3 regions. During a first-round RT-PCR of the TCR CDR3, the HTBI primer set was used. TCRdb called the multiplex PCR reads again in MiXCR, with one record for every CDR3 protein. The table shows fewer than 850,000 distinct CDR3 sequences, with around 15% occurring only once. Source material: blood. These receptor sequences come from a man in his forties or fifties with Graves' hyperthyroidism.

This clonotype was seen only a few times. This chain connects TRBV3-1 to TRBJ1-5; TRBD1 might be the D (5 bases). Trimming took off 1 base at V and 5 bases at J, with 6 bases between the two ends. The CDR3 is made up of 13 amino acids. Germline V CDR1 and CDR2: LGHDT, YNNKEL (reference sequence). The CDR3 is CASSQVGDQPQHF. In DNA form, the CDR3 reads TGTGCCAGCAGCCAAGTGGGGGATCAGCCCCAGCATTTT.

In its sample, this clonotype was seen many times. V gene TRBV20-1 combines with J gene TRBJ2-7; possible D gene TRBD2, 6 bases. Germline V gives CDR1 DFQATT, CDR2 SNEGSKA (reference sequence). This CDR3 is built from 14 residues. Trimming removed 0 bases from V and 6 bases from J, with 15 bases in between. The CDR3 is CSARDSGLGGEQYF. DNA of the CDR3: TGCAGTGCTAGAGACTCAGGGTTGGGGGGCGAGCAGTACTTC.

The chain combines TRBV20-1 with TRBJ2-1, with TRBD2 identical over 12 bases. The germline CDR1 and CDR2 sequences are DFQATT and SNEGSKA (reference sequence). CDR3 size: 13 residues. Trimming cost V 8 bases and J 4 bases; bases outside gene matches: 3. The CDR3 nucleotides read TGCAGTCTAGCGGGAGGGATGTACAATGAGCAGTTCTTC. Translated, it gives CSLAGGMYNEQFF.

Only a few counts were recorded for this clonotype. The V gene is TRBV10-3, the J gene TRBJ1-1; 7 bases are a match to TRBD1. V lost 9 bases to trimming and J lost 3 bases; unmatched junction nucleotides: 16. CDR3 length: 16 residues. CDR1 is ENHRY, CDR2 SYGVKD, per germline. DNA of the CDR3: TGTGCCATAGCACCTCAAGGGGGCAGGTTAGACACTGAAGCTTTCTTT. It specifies CAIAPQGGRLDTEAFF.

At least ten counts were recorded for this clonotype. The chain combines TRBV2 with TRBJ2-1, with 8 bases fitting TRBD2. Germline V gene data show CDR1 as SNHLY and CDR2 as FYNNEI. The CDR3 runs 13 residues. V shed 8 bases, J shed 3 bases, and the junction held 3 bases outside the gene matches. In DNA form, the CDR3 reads TGTGCCAGCGTAACTAGCGGCTACAATGAGCAGTTCTTC. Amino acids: CASVTSGYNEQFF. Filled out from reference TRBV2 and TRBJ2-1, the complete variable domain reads EPEVTQTPSHQVTQMGQEVILRCVPISNHLYFYWYRQILGQKVEFLVSFYNNEISEKSEIFDDQFSVERPDGSNFTLKIRSTKLEDSAMYFCASVTSGYNEQFFGPGTRLTVL.

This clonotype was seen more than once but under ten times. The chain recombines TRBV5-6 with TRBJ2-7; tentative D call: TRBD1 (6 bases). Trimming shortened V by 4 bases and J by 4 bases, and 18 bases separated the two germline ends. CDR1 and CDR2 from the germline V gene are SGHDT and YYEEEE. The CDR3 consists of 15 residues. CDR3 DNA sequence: TGTGCCAGCAGCATCGCCGGGACACACCTTTACGAGCAGTACTTC. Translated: CASSIAGTHLYEQYF.

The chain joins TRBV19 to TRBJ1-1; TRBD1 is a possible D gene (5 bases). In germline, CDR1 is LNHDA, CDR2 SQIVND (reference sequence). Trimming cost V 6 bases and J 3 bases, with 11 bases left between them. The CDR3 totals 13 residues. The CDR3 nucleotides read TGTGCCAGTAGGGTACAGGCGGACACTGAAGCTTTCTTT. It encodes CASRVQADTEAFF.

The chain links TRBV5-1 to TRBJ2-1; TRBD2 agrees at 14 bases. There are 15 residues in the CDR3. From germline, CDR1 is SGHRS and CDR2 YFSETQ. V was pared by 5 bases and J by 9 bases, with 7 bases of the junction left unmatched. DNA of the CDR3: TGCGCCAGCAGAGAACGACTAGCGGGAGGGGCTGAGCAGTTCTTC. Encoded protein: CASRERLAGGAEQFF.

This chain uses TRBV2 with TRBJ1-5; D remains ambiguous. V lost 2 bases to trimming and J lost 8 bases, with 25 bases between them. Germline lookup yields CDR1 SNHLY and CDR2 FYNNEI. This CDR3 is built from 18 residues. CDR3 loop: CASSERFSAEVQLEPQHF. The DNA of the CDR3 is TGTGCCAGCAGTGAAAGGTTTTCGGCAGAGGTACAGTTAGAGCCCCAGCATTTT.

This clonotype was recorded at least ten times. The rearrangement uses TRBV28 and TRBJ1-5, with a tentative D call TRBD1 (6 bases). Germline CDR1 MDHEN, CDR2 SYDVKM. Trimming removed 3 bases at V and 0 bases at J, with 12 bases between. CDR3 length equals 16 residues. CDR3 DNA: TGTGCCAGCAGTTTGGGACACGACTATAGCAATCAGCCCCAGCATTTT. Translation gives CASSLGHDYSNQPQHF.

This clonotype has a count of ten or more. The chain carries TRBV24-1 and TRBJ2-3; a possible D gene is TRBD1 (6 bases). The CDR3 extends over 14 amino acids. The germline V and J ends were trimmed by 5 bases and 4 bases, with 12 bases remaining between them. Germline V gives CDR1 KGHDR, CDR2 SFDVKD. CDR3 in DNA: TGTGCCACCAGTGGATCAGGGGCATCAGATACGCAGTATTTT. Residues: CATSGSGASDTQYF.

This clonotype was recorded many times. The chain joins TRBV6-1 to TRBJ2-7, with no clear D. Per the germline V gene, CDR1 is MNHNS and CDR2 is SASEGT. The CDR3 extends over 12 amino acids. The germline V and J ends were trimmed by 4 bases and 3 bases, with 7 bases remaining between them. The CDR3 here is CASSVVFYEQYF. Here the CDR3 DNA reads TGTGCCAGCAGTGTAGTTTTCTACGAGCAGTACTTC.